This T cell receptor (beta chain) stems from a study of T cell responses to AZD1222 COVID-19 vaccine. General study results and limits: White British donors predominated, females outnumbered males, and clonal diversity was possibly underestimated.

The CDR3 has 15 amino acids. The V end was cut by 4 bases, the J end by 6 bases, with 15 bases between. CDR1 and CDR2 (germline): LGHNA, YNFKEQ. The assay was immunoSEQ multiplex PCR, and TCRdb's table has in-frame clones only and misses some. This table holds 120,000 to 150,000 clones, under 95% found once. Note on this clone: Its antigen is not identified.

This sequence originates from an adult in good health. The specimen was peripheral blood, collected on day 0 of AZD1222 vaccination. V gene TRBV4-2 combines with J gene TRBJ1-4; maybe TRBD1 (6 bases). CDR3 bases: TGTGCCAGCAGCCGTCGTCCGGGGGCAGATGAAAAACTGTTTTTT. Its translation is CASSRRPGADEKLFF.